This T cell receptor beta chain is drawn from a study of cytomegalovirus exposure and HLA in healthy donors. Study results and caveats: Several of the most significant clusters appeared, in a later analysis, to be linked to common viral pathogens. Clonal expansion, a later analysis showed, was greater in HLA-associated TCR beta chains than in equally common others.

Of note for this clone: Its antigen is unidentified.

Vbeta (60) and Jbeta (13) primers were used in the PCR. The table came from immunoSEQ multiplex PCR; TCRdb's copy has only in-frame clones and leaves some out. This table holds approximately 130,000 clones, around 85% found once. Germline lookup yields CDR1 SGHRS and CDR2 YFSETQ. The CDR3 runs 18 residues. V trimming: 5 bases; J trimming: 4 bases; junction bases outside the gene matches: 17. The TCR originated in a woman in her 30s in good health and CMV-seropositive. The material sequenced was PBMCs. J is TRBJ2-1 and V is TRBV5-1; 8 bases are shared with TRBD2. CDR3 nucleotide sequence: TGCGCCAGCAGTTCGGGGTCTCAACGACTAGCGCCTTACAATGAGCAGTTCTTC. This gives the protein CASSSGSQRLAPYNEQFF.